This T cell receptor (beta chain) comes out of a study of blood T cell repertoires in COVID-19. Study summary: Whether acute or convalescent, the COVID-19 samples came from the United States, Italy and Spain. T cells, B-cell-depleted T cells, or PBMCs provided the cDNA or gDNA that served as material.

The CDR3 length is 12 residues. Trimming removed 0 bases from V and 8 bases from J, with 8 bases in between. CDR1 GTSNPN and CDR2 SVGIG come from the germline V gene (reference sequence). Patients from Seattle were sampled longitudinally, starting during active infection. Study processing details: Amplification of reference gene primers was used by the study to estimate nucleated cell counts. Clones were sequenced by immunoSEQ multiplex PCR, and TCRdb holds only the in-frame ones, with some missing. V and J calls plus clone size are reproduced from that table; the DNA served to infer D and trimming. The sample consists of 300,000 to 350,000 clones, roughly 90% of them appearing once.

Sequenced sample: peripheral blood. This sequence joins TRBV30 and TRBJ1-3, with D possibly TRBD1 on 5 matching bases. The TCR comes from a woman younger than 45 with COVID-19, enrolled during active disease. In DNA form, the CDR3 reads TGTGCCTGGAGTGTCGGGGGGGACACCATATATTTT. Its translation is CAWSVGGDTIYF. Full variable domain (outside the CDR3, taken from reference TRBV30 and TRBJ1-3): SQTIHQWPATLVQPVGSPLSLECTVEGTSNPNLYWYRQAAGRGLQLLFYSVGIGQISSEVPQNLSASRPQDRQFILSSKKLLLSDSGFYLCAWSVGGDTIYFGEGSWLTVV.